The clone carrying this T cell receptor beta chain was seen a few times. Its antigen remains unknown. The V end was cut by 0 bases, the J end by 6 bases, with 2 bases between. CDR1 is MNHNY, CDR2 SVGAGI, per germline (reference sequence). The CDR3 covers 11 residues. This record belongs to a study of response to subunit inactivated influenza vaccine. Study outcomes and limitations: Authors suggested seasonal influenza vaccinations each recruit few new T cells.

From the RT-PCR reads, TCRdb called clonotypes with MiXCR, one entry per CDR3 protein. This sample has about 830,000 distinct CDR3 sequences, with approximately 18% found just once. The rearrangement links TRBV6-6 to TRBJ1-1; no definite D call. Source: PBMCs from blood, taken more than 4 days after vaccination. The sequence derives from a man aged 45 to 65 who received an inactivated influenza vaccine. CDR3 DNA sequence: TGTGCCAGCAGTTACTCGGCTGAAGCTTTCTTT. Protein sequence: CASSYSAEAFF.